This paragraph covers one T cell receptor (beta chain) sequence. Its antigen is not identified. This record belongs to a study of neoadjuvant anti-PD-1 for oral cavity cancer. Notes on the study in general: Post-nivolumab, blood T cell clonality was significantly elevated in non-responders.

Germline values: CDR1 GTSNPN, CDR2 SVGIG (reference sequence). V was pared by 6 bases and J by 0 bases, with 20 bases between. This CDR3 comprises 16 residues. Method: immunoSEQ multiplex PCR; TCRdb's copy keeps in-frame clones and lacks some. The top ten hold approximately 3.4% of the sample, which has 75,000 to 100,000 clones, roughly four fifths seen once. The V and J genes are TRBV30 and TRBJ2-5, with D possibly being TRBD1 or TRBD2 (5 bases each). This TCR was sampled from a person aged 35-79 years with oral cavity squamous cell carcinoma. The sample was PBMCs, taken before nivolumab (anti-PD-1) treatment. CDR3 loop: CACDRGALSYQETQYF. Here the CDR3 DNA reads TGTGCCTGCGACCGAGGGGCTTTATCGTACCAAGAGACCCAGTACTTC.